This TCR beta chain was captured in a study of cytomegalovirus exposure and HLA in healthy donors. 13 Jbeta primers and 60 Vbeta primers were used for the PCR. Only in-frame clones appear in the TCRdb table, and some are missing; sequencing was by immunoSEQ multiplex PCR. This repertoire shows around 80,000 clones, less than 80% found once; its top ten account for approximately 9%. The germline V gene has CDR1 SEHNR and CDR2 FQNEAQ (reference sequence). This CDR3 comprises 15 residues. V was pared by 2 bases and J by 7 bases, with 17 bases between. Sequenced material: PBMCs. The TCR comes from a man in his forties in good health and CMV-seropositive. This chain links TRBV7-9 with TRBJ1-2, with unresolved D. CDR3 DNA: TGTGCCAGCAGCTTACGGCGCGACCGGCGGGGTGGCTACACCTTC. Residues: CASSLRRDRRGGYTF.